This TCR beta chain was captured by sequencing in a study of response to subunit inactivated influenza vaccine. Germline V gene sequence: CDR1 SGHRS, CDR2 YFSETQ. With 3 bases clipped from V and 1 base from J, the junction kept 4 bases outside the gene matches. The CDR3 loop spans 15 amino acids. Study results and caveats: Authors suggested each seasonal flu vaccination may recruit only limited numbers of new T cells.

This clonotype was seen more than once but under ten times. Its antigen is unknown. TCRdb redid the calling of the RT-PCR reads with MiXCR, one entry per CDR3 protein. The sample yields under 750,000 distinct CDR3 sequences, approximately 12% seen once. The TCR originated in a man aged 50-60 years who received an inactivated influenza vaccine. This sequence joins TRBV5-1 and TRBJ2-3; 8 bases agree with TRBD1. Sequencing used PBMCs from blood, obtained on the day of vaccination. The CDR3 nucleotides read TGCGCCAGCAGCTCCAGACAGGGGCGCACAGATACGCAGTATTTT. It translates to CASSSRQGRTDTQYF. Full variable domain (missing parts from reference TRBV5-1 and TRBJ2-3): KAGVTQTPRYLIKTRGQQVTLSCSPISGHRSVSWYQQTPGQGLQFLFEYFSETQRNKGNFPGRFSGRQFSNSRSEMNVSTLELGDSALYLCASSSRQGRTDTQYFGPGTRLTVL.